The source of this T cell receptor (beta chain) is a study of identical twins. The CDR3 is 13 amino acids. Trimming removed 4 bases from V and 3 bases from J, with 9 bases in between. From germline, CDR1 is SNHLY and CDR2 FYNNEI. TCRdb reanalysed the 5' RACE reads using MiXCR and keeps one entry per CDR3 protein. The sample shows about 480,000 distinct CDR3 sequences, 14% of them seen only once. These data were likewise used in another study, on yellow fever vaccine responses in identical twins.

The gene calls are TRBV2 and TRBJ1-1, with D possibly being TRBD1 (5 bases). The sequencing input was CD4+ T cells sorted from blood. This receptor was identified in a woman aged 18-29 years in good health. CDR3 region: CASSVSGYTEAFF. CDR3 in DNA: TGTGCCAGCAGTGTTTCAGGGTACACTGAAGCTTTCTTT.